Each of the 27 T cell receptor beta chains below was sequenced from the same sample in a study of type 1 regulatory T cells. TCRdb reanalysed the reads using MiXCR and keeps one entry per CDR3 protein. The sample has about 62,000 distinct CDR3 sequences, 62% seen once. Antigens for these TCRs are unknown. Material: cultured non-Tr1 T cells, either the whole culture or a sorted T cell fraction (not recorded which). The receptors stem from a human donor in good health.

This clonotype was seen only once. V gene TRBV6-1 combines with J gene TRBJ1-6, with TRBD1 matching 9 bases. Germline-derived CDR1 and CDR2 are MNHNS and SASEGT. The CDR3 covers 15 residues. The ends lost 2 bases at V and 9 bases at J; junction bases unmatched: 5. The CDR3 sequence is CASSEQDRGISPLHF. CDR3 DNA: TGTGCCAGCAGTGAACAGGACAGGGGTATTTCACCCCTCCACTTT.

The J gene is TRBJ2-5, the V gene TRBV15; D is unresolved. Between the trimmed V and J ends, which lost 3 bases and 4 bases, there was a span of 12 bases. CDR1 is LNHNV and CDR2 is YYDKDF in the germline V gene (reference sequence). CDR3 length equals 14 residues. CDR3 DNA: TGTGCCACCAGCAGCGTTCACGGATCAGAGACCCAGTACTTC. It yields the protein CATSSVHGSETQYF.

The V gene is TRBV25-1, the J gene TRBJ2-4; 7 positions match TRBD1. J gave up 6 bases and V 2 bases, and 1 base lay outside the gene matches. The CDR3 has 13 residues. The germline V gene encodes CDR1 MGHDK and CDR2 SYGVNS. The CDR3 coding sequence is TGTGCCAGCAGTGAAGGGGACAGAAACATTCAGTACTTC. It specifies CASSEGDRNIQYF.

The chain uses TRBV5-5 and TRBJ2-7; D not resolved. Trimming removed 0 bases at V and 1 base at J, with 8 bases between. The CDR3 extends over 14 amino acids. Per the germline V gene, CDR1 is SGHKS and CDR2 is YYEKEE (reference sequence). The CDR3 region has the DNA TGTGCCAGCAGCTTGGGGGGTGGATCCTACGAGCAGTACTTC. Its protein product is CASSLGGGSYEQYF. The whole variable domain, remainder taken from reference TRBV5-5 and TRBJ2-7, is DAGVTQSPTHLIKTRGQQVTLRCSPISGHKSVSWYQQVLGQGPQFIFQYYEKEERGRGNFPDRFSARQFPNYSSELNVNALLLGDSALYLCASSLGGGSYEQYFGPGTRLTVT.

The rearrangement links TRBV6-2 or TRBV6-3 to TRBJ2-5, with a weak D call TRBD2 (5 bases). CDR3 length equals 15 residues. The V and J ends lost 6 bases and 2 bases respectively, with 16 bases between them. Germline V lookup: CDR1 MNHEY, CDR2 SVGEGT. The CDR3: CASRKGPDSQETQYF. The CDR3 region has the DNA TGTGCCAGCAGAAAAGGCCCGGACTCTCAAGAGACCCAGTACTTC.

The chain joins TRBV19 to TRBJ1-1; D is ambiguous. The V and J ends lost 7 bases and 3 bases respectively, with 9 bases between them. Germline loops: CDR1 LNHDA, CDR2 SQIVND (reference sequence). The CDR3 length is 12 residues. CDR3 residues: CASTIGDTEAFF. CDR3 coding DNA: TGTGCCAGTACCATTGGAGACACTGAAGCTTTCTTT.

A note on this clonotype: Given a much more abundant clone one base away, this may be a read error. The gene calls are TRBV29-1 and TRBJ2-1, with 7 bases that match TRBD2. The CDR3 loop spans 14 amino acids. CDR1 SQVTM and CDR2 ANQGSEA come from the germline V gene. V lost 6 bases, J lost 0 bases, and 5 bases stayed unmatched. The CDR3 loop is CSVDTSVSYNEQFF. The CDR3 DNA is TGCAGCGTCGATACTAGCGTCTCCTACAATGAGCAGTTCTTC.

V is TRBV7-2 and J is TRBJ2-5; TRBD2 matches at 12 bases. CDR3 size: 13 residues. Trimming cost V 5 bases and J 5 bases; bases outside gene matches: 0. Germline CDR1 is SGHTA and CDR2 is FQGNSA. The CDR3 region is CASSTSGRETQYF. The CDR3 DNA is TGTGCCAGCAGCACTAGCGGGAGGGAGACCCAGTACTTC.

This rearrangement joins TRBV20-1 to TRBJ2-7, with 9 bases that match TRBD2. Germline V gene lookup returns CDR1 DFQATT and CDR2 SNEGSKA (reference sequence). This CDR3 contains 13 residues. Germline trimming cut 4 bases from V and 3 bases from J; bases unmatched to any gene: 4. The CDR3 here is CSAMAGGYYEQYF. CDR3 nucleotide sequence: TGCAGTGCTATGGCGGGAGGGTACTACGAGCAGTACTTC.

This chain joins TRBV7-2 and TRBJ2-2, with 8 bases that match TRBD2. This CDR3 region has 15 residues. In germline, CDR1 is SGHTA, CDR2 FQGNSA. Losses at the gene ends were 5 bases for V and 3 bases for J; bases not matched to a gene: 5. CDR3 sequence (DNA): TGTGCCAGCAGCAAAGCGGGACTAGACACCGGGGAGCTGTTTTTT. This translates into CASSKAGLDTGELFF.

The chain has TRBV15 and TRBJ2-6; TRBD1 matches at 10 bases. CDR1 and CDR2 (germline): LNHNV, YYDKDF (reference sequence). With 2 bases clipped from V and 1 base from J, the junction kept 2 bases outside the gene matches. The CDR3 loop spans 17 amino acids. This CDR3 is CATSRSDRGSGANVLTF. DNA for the CDR3: TGTGCCACCAGCAGATCGGACAGGGGGTCTGGGGCCAACGTCCTGACTTTC. Full variable domain (rest looked up from reference TRBV15 and TRBJ2-6): DAMVIQNPRYQVTQFGKPVTLSCSQTLNHNVMYWYQQKSSQAPKLLFHYYDKDFNNEADTPDNFQSRRPNTSFCFLDIRSPGLGDTAMYLCATSRSDRGSGANVLTFGAGSRLTVL.

The chain joins TRBV12-3 or TRBV12-4 to TRBJ1-6; 9 bases are a match to TRBD1. V trimming: 5 bases; J trimming: 8 bases; junction bases outside the gene matches: 7. This CDR3 has 15 residues. The CDR3 coding sequence is TGTGCCAGCAGTATGACTGGACAGGGGTATTCACCCCTCCACTTT. Its protein product is CASSMTGQGYSPLHF.

This clonotype was detected only a few times. V and J are TRBV7-2 and TRBJ2-1; 8 bases match TRBD2. The CDR3 runs to 14 residues. Germline V gene data show CDR1 as SGHTA and CDR2 as FQGNSA. The trim removed 5 bases at V and 6 bases at J, leaving 6 bases unmatched. The CDR3 protein is CASSPGLVPNEQFF. The CDR3 bases are TGTGCCAGCAGCCCGGGACTAGTCCCCAATGAGCAGTTCTTC.

This rearrangement joins TRBV3-1 to TRBJ2-5; no definite D call. V was trimmed by 0 bases and J by 1 base, leaving 9 bases between them. The CDR3 covers 15 residues. CDR1 LGHDT and CDR2 YNNKEL come from the germline V gene (reference sequence). CDR3 coding DNA: TGTGCCAGCAGCCAAGATCTGGCTAGCCAAGAGACCCAGTACTTC. Translation: CASSQDLASQETQYF.

The rearrangement links TRBV9 to TRBJ1-2; D is perhaps TRBD1 (5 bases). The CDR3 covers 13 residues. V lost 3 bases, J lost 2 bases, and 8 bases lay in between. From germline, CDR1 is SGDLS and CDR2 YYNGEE. CDR3 residues: CASSARDNYGYTF. The DNA of the CDR3 is TGTGCCAGCAGCGCCCGGGACAACTATGGCTACACCTTC.

This chain joins TRBV20-1 and TRBJ1-5, with a tentative D call TRBD1 (6 bases). Looked up from germline, CDR1 is DFQATT and CDR2 is SNEGSKA (reference sequence). This CDR3 comprises 15 residues. V dropped 4 bases and J dropped 4 bases, with 17 bases sitting between them. The CDR3 coding sequence is TGCAGTGCTACTAATAGGGGGGGAGGGAATCAGCCCCAGCATTTT. The encoded protein is CSATNRGGGNQPQHF.

The chain employs TRBV9 and TRBJ2-1; D is unresolved. V was pared by 3 bases and J by 10 bases, with 17 bases between. This CDR3 is built from 14 residues. Germline-derived CDR1 and CDR2 are SGDLS and YYNGEE. The CDR3, as DNA: TGTGCCAGCAGCGACAGAGTACAAACTGGGGAGCAGTTCTTC. Amino acids: CASSDRVQTGEQFF.

The rearrangement links TRBV25-1 to TRBJ2-2; 12 nucleotides agree with TRBD1. The CDR3 has 16 amino acids. The germline V gene encodes CDR1 MGHDK and CDR2 SYGVNS. The V and J ends lost 3 bases and 6 bases, in that order; junction bases with no gene match: 5. The CDR3: CASSDPGQGAAGELFF. Written as DNA, the CDR3 is TGTGCCAGCAGTGACCCGGGACAGGGGGCGGCCGGGGAGCTGTTTTTT.

The gene calls are TRBV12-3 or TRBV12-4 and TRBJ2-1; 10 nucleotides agree with TRBD1. V lost 3 bases to trimming and J lost 5 bases; unmatched junction nucleotides: 1. This CDR3 is built from 14 residues. The CDR3 DNA reads TGTGCCAGCAGTTTCGGGACAGGGGACAATGAGCAGTTCTTC. Translation: CASSFGTGDNEQFF.

The V and J genes are TRBV6-5 and TRBJ2-1; a weak D match, TRBD2 (6 bases). V was shortened by 0 bases and J by 3 bases, with 15 bases between the two germline ends. CDR3 size: 17 residues. In germline, CDR1 is MNHEY, CDR2 SVGAGI. The CDR3 sequence is CASSYSPGETVYNEQFF. DNA for the CDR3: TGTGCCAGCAGTTACTCGCCGGGAGAGACGGTCTACAATGAGCAGTTCTTC.

This rearrangement joins TRBV20-1 to TRBJ2-1, with D perhaps TRBD2 (6 bases). This CDR3 contains 13 residues. Germline values: CDR1 DFQATT, CDR2 SNEGSKA (reference sequence). V lost 4 bases to trimming and J lost 0 bases, with 7 bases between them. The CDR3, as DNA: TGCAGTGCTACTAGCGACTCCTACAATGAGCAGTTCTTC. This encodes CSATSDSYNEQFF.

The V call is TRBV3-1, the J call TRBJ2-5; 7 bases line up with TRBD1. The V gene's germline CDR1 is LGHDT and CDR2 YNNKEL (reference sequence). V dropped 5 bases and J dropped 4; count of bases not matched to a gene: 1. The CDR3 is 12 amino acids. The CDR3 loop reads CASSYRGETQYF. CDR3 nucleotides: TGTGCCAGCAGCTACAGGGGAGAGACCCAGTACTTC.

This chain connects TRBV7-9 to TRBJ2-3; tentative D call: TRBD2 (6 bases). Germline V gene data show CDR1 as SEHNR and CDR2 as FQNEAQ (reference sequence). The CDR3 spans 14 residues. V was shortened by 10 bases and J by 0 bases, with 14 bases between the two germline ends. The CDR3 loop is CATSPGTSTDTQYF. Written as DNA, the CDR3 is TGTGCCACCTCCCCAGGGACTAGCACAGATACGCAGTATTTT.

The rearrangement links TRBV9 to TRBJ2-2; 8 nucleotides align to TRBD1. The V gene end was trimmed by 3 bases and the J gene end by 3 bases; junction bases not matched to a gene: 4. The CDR3 length is 15 residues. The V gene's germline CDR1 is SGDLS and CDR2 YYNGEE. CDR3 in amino acids: CASSDQGADTGELFF. As DNA, the CDR3 is TGTGCCAGCAGCGACCAGGGGGCGGACACCGGGGAGCTGTTTTTT.

A few counts support this clonotype. The J gene is TRBJ2-1, the V gene TRBV28; D possibly corresponds to TRBD2 (6 bases). Germline lookup yields CDR1 MDHEN and CDR2 SYDVKM. CDR3 length: 14 residues. V was cut by 5 bases and J by 1 base, with 9 bases left in between. In nucleotides, the CDR3 is TGTGCCAGCAGTGCGGGACTTTCCTACAATGAGCAGTTCTTC. This sequence encodes CASSAGLSYNEQFF.

The chain recombines TRBV20-1 with TRBJ1-2; no reliable D call. The V end lost 6 bases, the J end lost 3 bases, and 8 bases lay between the germline ends. The CDR3 consists of 11 residues. The germline gives CDR1 DFQATT, CDR2 SNEGSKA (reference sequence). The CDR3 is CSAPADYGYTF. The DNA of the CDR3 is TGCAGTGCCCCAGCCGACTATGGCTACACCTTC.

V gene TRBV20-1 combines with J gene TRBJ1-1, with 7 bases aligning to TRBD1. Trimming at V came to 2 bases and at J to 7 bases, leaving 10 bases not matched to a gene. The CDR3 totals 14 residues. Germline loops: CDR1 DFQATT, CDR2 SNEGSKA (reference sequence). The CDR3 reads CSARPPGQTIEAFF. The CDR3 nucleotides read TGCAGTGCTAGACCCCCGGGACAGACTATTGAAGCTTTCTTT.